Only a few counts were recorded for the clone carrying this T cell receptor beta chain. TCRdb re-analysed the 5' RACE reads in MiXCR, keeping a single row per CDR3 protein. This table has approximately 9,000 distinct CDR3 sequences, 4% to 5.5% appearing once. This sample stems from a study of spatial heterogeneity in lung cancer. As for the study in general: More than eight raw reads, on average, carried each unique TCR and UMI combination.

From germline, CDR1 is MNHNY and CDR2 SVGAGI (reference sequence). The germline V and J ends were trimmed by 6 bases and 0 bases, with 15 bases remaining between them. The CDR3 is 15 amino acids. Time point denoted: sample taken at primary tumor resection. Sequenced here: PBMCs, sampled at surgery. The receptor was derived from a male donor with early-stage non-small cell lung cancer. J is TRBJ2-7 and V is TRBV6-6; D possibly uses TRBD1 or TRBD2 (5 bases each). The CDR3 is CASSRDSRGSYEQYV. In nucleotides, the CDR3 is TGTGCCAGCAGCCGAGACAGTCGGGGCTCCTACGAGCAGTACGTC.